A selection of T cell receptor beta chains follows, all from one sample in a study of monozygotic twins with inflammatory bowel disease. TCRdb re-called the 5' RACE reads and gives one entry per CDR3 protein, without DNA. The repertoire table contains about 300,000 distinct CDR3 sequences. Sequenced sample: blood. These receptors came from a human donor with ulcerative colitis or Crohn's disease, or a healthy co-twin of an affected twin (not recorded which). Both conserved end residues are part of each CDR3.

V gene,J gene,CDR3 protein
TRBV12-3/TRBV12-4,TRBJ2-1,CASSLGTPARAYNEQFF
TRBV28,TRBJ1-4,CASSLGGQGDEKLFF
TRBV20-1,TRBJ2-5,CSARVGGHRYQETQYF
TRBV11-2,TRBJ2-3,CASSPIAGLLADTQYF
TRBV28,TRBJ2-5,CASRPYAEETQYF
TRBV28,TRBJ2-5,CASSPTSWVETQYF
TRBV12-3/TRBV12-4,TRBJ2-2,CASSFWHTGELFF
TRBV5-1,TRBJ1-1,CASSLRDRGPNTEAFF
TRBV4-2,TRBJ2-7,CASTRVAGHMTGEQYF
TRBV18,TRBJ1-1,CASSPTLDRGRTEAFF
TRBV3-1,TRBJ1-2,CASSPKDRGHGYTF
TRBV11-2,TRBJ2-7,CASSYRDSFHEQYF
TRBV7-3,TRBJ2-3,CASSLMLGNTDTQYF
TRBV6-2/TRBV6-3,TRBJ2-1,CASSLAGFNEQFF
TRBV7-2,TRBJ2-1,CASSLMISGGVSEQFF
TRBV5-1,TRBJ1-1,CASSFRESRAEALF
TRBV6-1,TRBJ1-6,CASSLTGDNSPLHF
TRBV12-3/TRBV12-4,TRBJ1-1,CASSLGSRTEAFF
TRBV6-1,TRBJ2-2,CASSIRDRGTGELFF
TRBV2,TRBJ2-7,CASSAALTTVQYF
TRBV25-1,TRBJ2-5,CASSDAVLGVETQYF
TRBV7-6,TRBJ2-5,CASSSGASQETQYF
TRBV5-1,TRBJ2-1,CASSAAGGNYNEQFF
TRBV4-3,TRBJ2-7,CASSQDLGLARYEQYF
TRBV7-9,TRBJ2-7,CASSFEKKPTSRQDF
TRBV12-3/TRBV12-4,TRBJ2-5,CASSFGQGNYETQYF
TRBV6-1,TRBJ2-1,CASSGLAGMSSYNEQFF
TRBV7-3,TRBJ2-1,CASRSGLADNEQFF
TRBV24-1,TRBJ1-5,CATMTALGRTNQPQHF
TRBV3-1,TRBJ1-5,CASSQGPNQPQHF
TRBV11-2,TRBJ2-7,CASSPGLGLAGRSYEQYF
TRBV15,TRBJ2-1,CATSSLLASDEQFF
TRBV18,TRBJ2-7,CASSPLADSYEQYF
TRBV11-2,TRBJ2-3,CASSRPNRQSTSKRDTQYF
TRBV2,TRBJ1-5,CASSEIRDNQPQHF
TRBV28,TRBJ2-1,CASSGQLFPPYNEQFF
TRBV5-1,TRBJ2-5,CASSKIAGETQYF
TRBV20-1,TRBJ1-2,CSALEGPPRGYGYTF
TRBV5-1,TRBJ2-7,CASSLAPRGGEQYF
TRBV7-3,TRBJ2-1,CASSSSYGRATRNEQFF
TRBV20-1,TRBJ2-4,CSARRVAKNIQYF
TRBV12-3/TRBV12-4,TRBJ2-7,CASSPGTPQYF
TRBV11-2,TRBJ1-1,CASSLDRFHAAFF
TRBV29-1,TRBJ1-1,CSVDKGTYTEAFF
TRBV4-3,TRBJ2-3,CASSQGSSGRFDTQYF